Listed here are 28 T cell receptor beta chains from one sample, sequenced in a study of early T cells in non-severe SARS-CoV-2 infection. TCRdb reprocessed the 5' RACE reads via MiXCR and lists one record per CDR3 protein. Among 85,000 to 90,000 distinct CDR3 sequences listed, roughly 14% were seen once. Sequencing was performed on whole blood. The receptors originated from an adult who was a healthcare worker with PCR-confirmed SARS-CoV-2 infection or an uninfected control (not recorded which).

This chain uses TRBV5-1 with TRBJ1-1; unclear D gene. Trimming cost V 0 bases and J 3 bases, with 9 bases left between them. Germline assignment: CDR1 SGHRS and CDR2 YFSETQ. CDR3 size: 14 residues. CDR3 DNA sequence: TGCGCCAGCAGCTTGGGACCCACCGACACTGAAGCTTTCTTT. Translated: CASSLGPTDTEAFF.

In its sample, this clonotype was seen a few times. The rearrangement joins TRBV7-8 to TRBJ2-3; no definite D call. The V gene's germline CDR1 is SGHVS and CDR2 FQNEAQ. V was clipped by 5 bases and J by 6 bases, with 9 bases between them. CDR3 size: 12 residues. In DNA form, the CDR3 reads TGTGCCAGCAGCCGAGGTCGGGATACGCAGTATTTT. It translates to CASSRGRDTQYF.

The gene calls are TRBV29-1 and TRBJ2-1; perhaps TRBD1 as D (5 bases). Germline assignment: CDR1 SQVTM and CDR2 ANQGSEA. The length of the CDR3 is 13 residues. CDR3 in DNA: TGCAGTGGGGCCTTGAGCTCCTACAATGAGCAGTTCTTC. Residues: CSGALSSYNEQFF.

This clonotype was counted many times. J is TRBJ2-3 and V is TRBV20-1; 10 bases map to TRBD2. J was trimmed by 7 bases and V by 2 bases; bases with no gene match: 15. CDR1 DFQATT and CDR2 SNEGSKA come from the germline V gene (reference sequence). This CDR3 is built from 17 residues. This CDR3 reads CSARKAGGLSPRNTQYF. As DNA, the CDR3 is TGCAGTGCTAGAAAAGCGGGGGGGCTTTCACCGAGGAATACGCAGTATTTT.

This sequence joins TRBV28 and TRBJ2-4; TRBD1 aligns across 9 bases. The germline gives CDR1 MDHEN, CDR2 SYDVKM. The CDR3 is 14 residues long. The V gene end was trimmed by 5 bases and the J gene end by 5 bases; junction bases not matched to a gene: 4. The CDR3 loop reads CASSLGQGQNIQYF. CDR3 nucleotide sequence: TGTGCCAGCAGTCTGGGACAGGGCCAAAACATTCAGTACTTC.

The V and J genes are TRBV5-1 and TRBJ1-1; possible D gene TRBD1, 6 bases. The V and J ends lost 3 bases and 2 bases respectively, with 14 bases between them. This CDR3 has 15 residues. The germline gives CDR1 SGHRS, CDR2 YFSETQ. CDR3 amino acids: CASSSKLTGNTEAFF. The CDR3 bases are TGCGCCAGCAGCTCTAAACTGACAGGTAACACTGAAGCTTTCTTT.

This clonotype was seen a few times. The rearrangement links TRBV24-1 to TRBJ2-7; D tentatively fits TRBD1 or TRBD2 (5 bases each). Germline CDR1 is KGHDR and CDR2 is SFDVKD. Trimming cost V 4 bases and J 2 bases, with 11 bases left between them. The CDR3 spans 14 residues. The CDR3 nucleotides are TGTGCCACCAGTGACCCCCGGGACCCCTACGAGCAGTACGTC. This encodes CATSDPRDPYEQYV.

This clonotype was counted only a few times. The gene calls are TRBV7-6 and TRBJ1-1; TRBD1 might be the D (6 bases). CDR3 length equals 15 residues. V dropped 1 base and J dropped 0 bases, with 9 bases sitting between them. CDR1 is SGHVS, CDR2 FNYEAQ, per germline. CDR3 region: CASSLGRGMNTEAFF. The DNA of the CDR3 is TGTGCCAGCAGCTTAGGTAGGGGGATGAACACTGAAGCTTTCTTT.

The rearrangement uses TRBV10-3 and TRBJ1-1; D ambiguous. Germline V gene sequence: CDR1 ENHRY, CDR2 SYGVKD. Trimming shortened V by 10 bases and J by 0 bases, and 15 bases separated the two germline ends. CDR3 length equals 14 residues. The CDR3 DNA reads TGTGCCACGGCAGGTTCTATTATGAACACTGAAGCTTTCTTT. This sequence encodes CATAGSIMNTEAFF.

The rearrangement uses TRBV6-6 and TRBJ1-3; 8 bases line up with TRBD1. Germline-derived CDR1 and CDR2 are MNHNY and SVGAGI (reference sequence). The CDR3 sequence is 15 residues long. Trimming at V came to 6 bases and at J to 1 base, leaving 5 bases not matched to a gene. The CDR3 bases are TGTGCCAGCAGCCCAGGGGGCGCTTCTGGAAACACCATATATTTT. Residues: CASSPGGASGNTIYF.

In its sample, this clonotype was seen once. Compared with germline, one end of the junction differs, possibly owing to a read error. The V call is TRBV5-1, the J call TRBJ1-1, with D maybe TRBD1 (6 bases). This CDR3 is 14 amino acids long. The V gene's germline CDR1 is SGHRS and CDR2 YFSETQ. The CDR3 sequence is CPSSRDRRNTEAFF. In DNA form, the CDR3 reads TGCCCCAGCAGCCGTGACAGGAGAAACACTGAAGCTTTCTTT.

This chain uses TRBV12-3 or TRBV12-4 with TRBJ1-2; D is undetermined. V lost 4 bases and J 3 bases, leaving 6 bases between the germline ends. The CDR3 is 12 residues long. CDR3 sequence (DNA): TGTGCCAGCAGTTCAGTCCACTATGGCTACACCTTC. Protein: CASSSVHYGYTF.

This sequence joins TRBV11-2 and TRBJ2-7; D is unclear. The germline gives CDR1 SGHAT, CDR2 FQNNGV. This CDR3 is 13 amino acids long. Trimming cost V 5 bases and J 3 bases, with 11 bases left between them. CDR3 in amino acids: CASSRTAIYEQYV. CDR3 nucleotide sequence: TGTGCCAGCAGCCGAACGGCCATCTACGAGCAGTACGTC.

This clonotype was observed a handful of times. This sequence joins TRBV20-1 and TRBJ1-1; D not resolved. In germline, CDR1 is DFQATT, CDR2 SNEGSKA (reference sequence). The V end lost 4 bases, the J end lost 3 bases, and 12 bases lay between the germline ends. The CDR3 totals 13 residues. In DNA, the CDR3 is TGCAGTGCTAAACTTAACAGATACACTGAAGCTTTCTTT. The encoded protein is CSAKLNRYTEAFF.

The table lists this clonotype with a count of one. The rearrangement links TRBV5-1 to TRBJ1-5; D not certain. The CDR3 totals 15 residues. V lost 4 bases and J 1 base, leaving 12 bases between the germline ends. Germline V lookup: CDR1 SGHRS, CDR2 YFSETQ. The CDR3 sequence is CASSQGYESNQPQHF. In nucleotides, the CDR3 is TGCGCCAGCAGCCAAGGGTACGAGAGCAATCAGCCCCAGCATTTT.

This clonotype was counted between two and nine times. The rearrangement joins TRBV9 to TRBJ1-5; D possibly corresponds to TRBD1 (5 bases). Trimming took 3 bases from V and 6 from J, leaving 16 bases between them. The germline CDR1 and CDR2 sequences are SGDLS and YYNGEE. The CDR3 length is 15 residues. The CDR3 DNA reads as TGTGCCAGCAGCGCGGGGACGGGCTGGGGTCAGCCCCAGCATTTT. It is translated as CASSAGTGWGQPQHF. The complete variable domain, with remaining parts taken from reference TRBV9 and TRBJ1-5, reads DSGVTQTPKHLITATGQRVTLRCSPRSGDLSVYWYQQSLDQGLQFLIQYYNGEERAKGNILERFSAQQFPDLHSELNLSSLELGDSALYFCASSAGTGWGQPQHFGDGTRLSIL.

This clonotype has ten or more counts. CDR3 sequence reads: CASSPHRTGATEAFF. The CDR3 DNA sequence: TGTGCCAGCAGCCCACATAGGACAGGGGCAACTGAAGCTTTCTTT. V usage is TRBV11-2 and J usage is TRBJ1-1; TRBD1 aligns across 9 bases. The V gene's germline CDR1 is SGHAT and CDR2 FQNNGV. V lost 5 bases and J lost 5; bases outside the gene matches: 9. CDR3 length: 15 residues.

This sequence joins TRBV6-4 and TRBJ1-5, with D maybe TRBD1 (5 bases). The germline V gene encodes CDR1 MRHNA and CDR2 SNTAGT. CDR3 length: 19 residues. Trimming pared 2 bases from V and 5 bases from J, leaving 25 bases between. The CDR3, as DNA: TGTGCCAGCAGTGACGGTACTTTCGCTGGGGCAGGTTTCCATCAGCCCCAGCATTTT. Its protein product is CASSDGTFAGAGFHQPQHF.

In its sample, this clonotype was seen many times. The chain employs TRBV25-1 and TRBJ2-1; D is uncertain. Looked up from germline, CDR1 is MGHDK and CDR2 is SYGVNS. The CDR3 length is 14 residues. Trimming stripped 2 bases from V and 7 bases from J, with 12 bases between. In nucleotides, the CDR3 is TGTGCCAGCAGTGAACCCTATACACCAAATGAGCAGTTCTTC. Protein product: CASSEPYTPNEQFF.

The chain couples TRBV7-2 to TRBJ2-2; D might be TRBD1 or TRBD2, each matching 5 bases. This CDR3 is 14 amino acids long. V was clipped by 2 bases and J by 3 bases, with 7 bases between them. Germline values: CDR1 SGHTA, CDR2 FQGNSA. CDR3 DNA: TGTGCCAGCAGCTTACAGGGAGACACCGGGGAGCTGTTTTTT. Translating gives CASSLQGDTGELFF.

V and J are TRBV19 and TRBJ1-2; possible D gene TRBD1, 6 bases. Germline V gene lookup returns CDR1 LNHDA and CDR2 SQIVND (reference sequence). CDR3 length: 12 residues. Between the trimmed V and J ends, which lost 6 bases and 5 bases, there was a span of 10 bases. In DNA, the CDR3 is TGTGCCAGTAGCTTAACAGGGTATGGCTACACCTTC. Its translation: CASSLTGYGYTF.

This clonotype was picked up a small number of times. V and J are TRBV5-1 and TRBJ2-5; D unclear. V gave up 2 bases and J gave up 1 base, with 3 bases separating them. In germline, CDR1 is SGHRS, CDR2 YFSETQ. The CDR3 spans 12 residues. In nucleotides, the CDR3 is TGCGCCAGCAGCTTACGCCAAGAGACCCAGTACTTC. Translated, it gives CASSLRQETQYF. Supplemented by reference TRBV5-1 and TRBJ2-5, the full variable domain reads KAGVTQTPRYLIKTRGQQVTLSCSPISGHRSVSWYQQTPGQGLQFLFEYFSETQRNKGNFPGRFSGRQFSNSRSEMNVSTLELGDSALYLCASSLRQETQYFGPGTRLLVL.

The chain links TRBV11-2 to TRBJ1-6; D uncertain. The V gene's germline CDR1 is SGHAT and CDR2 FQNNGV. This CDR3 has 14 amino acids. V shed 3 bases and J shed 4 bases, with 7 bases lying between them. The CDR3 DNA sequence: TGTGCCAGCAGCTTCAGCTGGTATAATTCACCCCTCCACTTT. Its protein product is CASSFSWYNSPLHF.

The chain is built from TRBV12-3 or TRBV12-4 and TRBJ2-5; the match to TRBD2 covers 7 bases. The CDR3 totals 17 residues. With 6 bases clipped from V and 2 bases from J, the junction kept 15 bases outside the gene matches. CDR3 in DNA: TGTGCCAGCAGCACCCGGAATCGGGCGGGGGTACAAGAGACCCAGTACTTC. Protein product: CASSTRNRAGVQETQYF.

This clonotype turned up a few times. The rearrangement joins TRBV4-1 to TRBJ1-2; no reliable D call. Germline values: CDR1 MGHRA, CDR2 YSYEKL. Trimming left V 4 bases short and J 1 base short, with 19 bases between. This CDR3 contains 17 residues. This CDR3 reads CASSPKIPQTDNYGYTF. CDR3 in DNA: TGCGCCAGCAGCCCAAAAATCCCCCAGACGGATAACTATGGCTACACCTTC.

This chain links TRBV3-1 with TRBJ2-2; 9 bases are shared with TRBD1. There are 15 residues in the CDR3. Germline V gives CDR1 LGHDT, CDR2 YNNKEL (reference sequence). V lost 4 bases and J lost 7; bases outside the gene matches: 7. CDR3 sequence reads: CASSPEQGAVGELFF. CDR3 nucleotides: TGTGCCAGCAGCCCCGAACAGGGGGCGGTCGGGGAGCTGTTTTTT.

This chain links TRBV30 with TRBJ1-2; TRBD1 is a possible D gene (6 bases). CDR3 size: 15 residues. Per germline, CDR1 GTSNPN and CDR2 SVGIG (reference sequence). V was cut by 3 bases and J by 0 bases, with 14 bases left in between. CDR3 protein: CAWRDPGQTNYGYTF. Here the CDR3 DNA reads TGTGCCTGGAGGGACCCTGGACAGACTAACTATGGCTACACCTTC.

This clonotype was seen a few times. The J gene is TRBJ2-2, the V gene TRBV2; 7 bases agree with TRBD1. J gave up 4 bases and V 6 bases, and 11 bases lay outside the gene matches. The germline CDR1 and CDR2 sequences are SNHLY and FYNNEI. The CDR3 totals 16 residues. In DNA, the CDR3 is TGTGCCAGCAGATATGACAGGGTCAAGGCCACCGGGGAGCTGTTTTTT. This gives the protein CASRYDRVKATGELFF.